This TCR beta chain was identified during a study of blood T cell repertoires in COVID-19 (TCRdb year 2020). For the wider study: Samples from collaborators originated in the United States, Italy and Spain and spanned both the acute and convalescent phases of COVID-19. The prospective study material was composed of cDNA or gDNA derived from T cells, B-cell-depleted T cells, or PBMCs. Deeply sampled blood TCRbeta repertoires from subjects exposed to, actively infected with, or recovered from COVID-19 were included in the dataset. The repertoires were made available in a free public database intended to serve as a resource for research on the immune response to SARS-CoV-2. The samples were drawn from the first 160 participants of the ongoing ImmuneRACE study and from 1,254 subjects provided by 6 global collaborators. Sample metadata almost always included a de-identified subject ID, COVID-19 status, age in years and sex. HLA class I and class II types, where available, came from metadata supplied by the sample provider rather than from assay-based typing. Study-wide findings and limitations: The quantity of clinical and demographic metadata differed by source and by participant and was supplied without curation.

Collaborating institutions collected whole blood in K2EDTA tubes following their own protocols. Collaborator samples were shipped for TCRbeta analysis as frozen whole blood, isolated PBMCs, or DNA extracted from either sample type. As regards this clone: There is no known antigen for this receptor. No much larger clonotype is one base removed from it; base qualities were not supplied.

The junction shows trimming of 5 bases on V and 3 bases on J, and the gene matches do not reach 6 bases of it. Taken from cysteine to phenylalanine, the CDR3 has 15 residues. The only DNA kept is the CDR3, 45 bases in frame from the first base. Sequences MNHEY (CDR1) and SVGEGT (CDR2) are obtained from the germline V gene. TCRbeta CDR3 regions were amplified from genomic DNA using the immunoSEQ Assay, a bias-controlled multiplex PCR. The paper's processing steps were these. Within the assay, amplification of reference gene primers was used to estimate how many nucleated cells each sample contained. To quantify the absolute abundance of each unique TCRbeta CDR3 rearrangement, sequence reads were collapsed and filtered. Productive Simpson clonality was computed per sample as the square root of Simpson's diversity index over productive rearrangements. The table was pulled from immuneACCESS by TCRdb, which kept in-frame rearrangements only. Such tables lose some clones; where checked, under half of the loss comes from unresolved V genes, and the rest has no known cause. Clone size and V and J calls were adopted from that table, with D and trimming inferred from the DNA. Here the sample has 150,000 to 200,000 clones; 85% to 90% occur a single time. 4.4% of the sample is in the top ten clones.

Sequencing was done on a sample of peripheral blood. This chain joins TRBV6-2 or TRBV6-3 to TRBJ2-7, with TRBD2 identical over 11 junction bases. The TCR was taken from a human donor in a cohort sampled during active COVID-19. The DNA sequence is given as TGTGCCAGCAGTATGGGACTAGCGGAGGTCTACGAGCAGTACTTC. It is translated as CASSMGLAEVYEQYF.